The 5 T cell receptor beta chains given below trace back to one sample, sequenced in a study of T cell responses to AZD1222 COVID-19 vaccine. Assay: immunoSEQ multiplex PCR; the TCRdb copy retains only in-frame clones and omits some. The sample yields tens of thousands of clones, about 90% seen once. Sequences were derived from peripheral blood, sampled 28 days after the second AZD1222 dose. The receptors were gathered from an adult who received the AZD1222 COVID-19 vaccine.

The CDR3 DNA reads as TGTGCCAGCAGTCCCACAGGGGCGGCGAGTCAGCCCCAGCATTTT. Translating it yields CASSPTGAASQPQHF. The genes are TRBV28 and TRBJ1-5, with 7 bases aligning to TRBD1. V lost 5 bases, J lost 6 bases, and 10 bases stayed unmatched. CDR3 length: 15 residues. The germline gives CDR1 MDHEN, CDR2 SYDVKM.

The V and J genes are TRBV10-3 and TRBJ1-1; D may be TRBD1 (6 bases). The germline V gene encodes CDR1 ENHRY and CDR2 SYGVKD. Trimming removed 10 bases from V and 0 bases from J, with 9 bases in between. The CDR3 is 12 residues long. The CDR3, as DNA: TGTGCCACTACAGGGTTGAACACTGAAGCTTTCTTT. Its translation is CATTGLNTEAFF.

This chain connects TRBV4-2 to TRBJ2-1; TRBD2 might be the D (5 bases). From germline, CDR1 is LGHNA and CDR2 YNFKEQ. Trimming shortened V by 4 bases and J by 0 bases, and 16 bases separated the two germline ends. This CDR3 comprises 17 residues. The CDR3 loop reads CASSPSSSESSYNEQFF. The CDR3 region has the DNA TGTGCCAGCAGCCCTTCAAGTAGCGAGAGCTCCTACAATGAGCAGTTCTTC.

The gene calls are TRBV5-1 and TRBJ2-3; D uncertain. Trimming pared 4 bases from V and 5 bases from J, leaving 11 bases between. This CDR3 is built from 13 residues. In germline, CDR1 is SGHRS, CDR2 YFSETQ. The CDR3 coding sequence is TGCGCCAGCAGCGCCCAATTAGGAGATACGCAGTATTTT. Translation gives CASSAQLGDTQYF.

The chain uses TRBV7-2 and TRBJ2-3; D might be TRBD2 (6 bases). CDR1 and CDR2 from the germline V gene are SGHTA and FQGNSA. This CDR3 spans 14 amino acids. V dropped 0 bases and J dropped 2 bases, with 6 bases sitting between them. The CDR3 region has the DNA TGTGCCAGCAGCTTAGCGGGACTCACAGATACGCAGTATTTT. Translation gives CASSLAGLTDTQYF.